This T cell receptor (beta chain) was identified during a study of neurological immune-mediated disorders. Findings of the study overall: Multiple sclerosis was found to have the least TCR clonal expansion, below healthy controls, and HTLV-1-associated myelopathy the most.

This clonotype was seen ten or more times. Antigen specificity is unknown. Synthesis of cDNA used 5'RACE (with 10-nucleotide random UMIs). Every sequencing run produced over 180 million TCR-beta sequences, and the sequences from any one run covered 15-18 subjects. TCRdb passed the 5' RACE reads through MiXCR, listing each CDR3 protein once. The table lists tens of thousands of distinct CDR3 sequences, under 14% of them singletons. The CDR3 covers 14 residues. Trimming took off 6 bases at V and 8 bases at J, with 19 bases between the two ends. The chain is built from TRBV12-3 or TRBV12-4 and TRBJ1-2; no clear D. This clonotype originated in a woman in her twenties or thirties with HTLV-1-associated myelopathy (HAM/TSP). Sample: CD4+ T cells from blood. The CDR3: CASRRASQAGGYTF. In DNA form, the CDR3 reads TGTGCCAGCAGGCGCGCCTCCCAGGCGGGCGGCTACACCTTC.